A single sample is the source of the 14 T cell receptor beta chains below, sequenced in a study of T cells in Graves' hyperthyroidism and ophthalmopathy. Amplification yielded TCR beta CDR3 regions, with RNA transcripts as the source. An initial round of RT-PCR targeting the TCR CDR3 relied on the HTBI primer set. TCRdb re-called the multiplex PCR reads through MiXCR, storing one row per CDR3 protein. The table lists roughly 700,000 distinct CDR3 sequences, 35% of them singletons. Sequencing was performed on blood. Every receptor here comes from a woman in her thirties or forties with Graves' hyperthyroidism.

The V gene is TRBV6-5, the J gene TRBJ2-5, with D possibly being TRBD2 (5 bases). The CDR3 length is 13 residues. Trimming took off 6 bases at V and 4 bases at J, with 12 bases between the two ends. Germline V gene sequence: CDR1 MNHEY, CDR2 SVGAGI. The CDR3 sequence: CASRGENAETQYF. The CDR3 DNA reads TGTGCCAGCAGGGGAGAGAATGCAGAGACCCAGTACTTC.

The chain uses TRBV4-3 and TRBJ2-2; tentatively, D is TRBD1 or TRBD2 (6 bases each). This CDR3 is 16 amino acids long. The V end was cut by 1 base, the J end by 1 base, with 10 bases between. The germline V gene encodes CDR1 LGHNA and CDR2 YSLEER. The CDR3 DNA is TGCGCCAGCAGCCAAGCTGCGGGACAGAACACCGGGGAGCTGTTTTTT. Translated: CASSQAAGQNTGELFF.

The V gene is TRBV10-1, the J gene TRBJ2-5, with 8 bases identical to TRBD2. With V trimmed by 5 bases and J by 3 bases, 5 bases remained unmatched. The CDR3 sequence is 14 residues long. Per the germline V gene, CDR1 is WNHNN and CDR2 is SYGVQD (reference sequence). DNA of the CDR3: TGCGCCAGCAGTCCTATAGCGGGGAAAGAGACCCAGTACTTC. Translating it yields CASSPIAGKETQYF.

The CDR3 loop reads CASSLALASTDTQYF. DNA for the CDR3: TGTGCCAGCAGCTTAGCTTTAGCCAGCACAGATACGCAGTATTTT. This rearrangement joins TRBV7-2 to TRBJ2-3; the D is unclear. Germline V gene lookup returns CDR1 SGHTA and CDR2 FQGNSA. Trimming took 0 bases from V and 0 from J, leaving 7 bases between them. The CDR3 has 15 residues.

Remarks on this clonotype: A read error is possible here, since a much larger clone lies one base away. The chain joins TRBV11-1 to TRBJ2-7; D ambiguous. Trimming left V 5 bases short and J 3 bases short, with 20 bases between. The length of the CDR3 is 16 residues. Germline V gene data show CDR1 as SGHAT and CDR2 as FQDESV (reference sequence). CDR3: CASSPPESPTRYEQYF. Written as DNA, the CDR3 is TGTGCCAGCAGCCCCCCCGAGAGTCCTACCCGCTACGAGCAGTACTTC.

In this sample, this clonotype turned up once. This chain uses TRBV10-3 with TRBJ2-2, with D perhaps matching TRBD2 (5 bases). The germline V gene has CDR1 ENHRY and CDR2 SYGVKD. The CDR3 has 14 amino acids. V was pared by 10 bases and J by 6 bases, with 18 bases between. The CDR3 DNA is TGTGCCAGCTCACGATCTAGCTCATCCGGGGAGCTGTTTTTT. The encoded protein is CASSRSSSSGELFF.

This clonotype was counted between two and nine times. This chain connects TRBV7-2 to TRBJ1-3, with D perhaps TRBD1 (5 bases). This CDR3 has 16 amino acids. The germline V and J ends were trimmed by 5 bases and 0 bases, with 14 bases remaining between them. The germline V gene has CDR1 SGHTA and CDR2 FQGNSA. The CDR3 reads CASSQAGSVSGNTIYF. CDR3 coding DNA: TGTGCCAGCAGCCAAGCAGGGTCGGTCTCTGGAAACACCATATATTTT.

The chain has TRBV19 and TRBJ1-1; 8 bases are shared with TRBD1. With V trimmed by 5 bases and J by 3 bases, 8 bases remained unmatched. This CDR3 contains 15 residues. CDR1 and CDR2 (germline): LNHDA, SQIVND (reference sequence). CDR3 sequence: CASSPGQGWDTEAFF. The CDR3 DNA is TGTGCCAGTAGTCCTGGACAGGGTTGGGACACTGAAGCTTTCTTT. Complete variable domain (other parts from reference TRBV19 and TRBJ1-1): DGGITQSPKYLFRKEGQNVTLSCEQNLNHDAMYWYRQDPGQGLRLIYYSQIVNDFQKGDIAEGYSVSREKKESFPLTVTSAQKNPTAFYLCASSPGQGWDTEAFFGQGTRLTVV.

This clonotype was observed a few times. V usage is TRBV6-6 and J usage is TRBJ2-5; D not certain. Germline loops: CDR1 MNHNY, CDR2 SVGAGI (reference sequence). Deletions cut 5 bases from V and 4 bases from J, with 20 bases between. This CDR3 spans 16 amino acids. Here the CDR3 DNA reads TGTGCCAGCAGTGTAATTTGGGGTTTCGAAGGAGAGACCCAGTACTTC. Its protein product is CASSVIWGFEGETQYF.

The chain couples TRBV29-1 to TRBJ2-5; tentatively, D is TRBD1 or TRBD2 (5 bases each). Germline V gives CDR1 SQVTM, CDR2 ANQGSEA. The length of the CDR3 is 14 residues. Deletions cut 6 bases from V and 5 bases from J, with 19 bases between. CDR3 DNA: TGCAGCGTGGCCACCGGGACCGACCGGGAGACCCAGTACTTC. This translates into CSVATGTDRETQYF.

V usage is TRBV10-3 and J usage is TRBJ2-5, with 8 nucleotides matching TRBD2. The CDR3 consists of 14 residues. Trimming cost V 10 bases and J 5 bases; bases outside gene matches: 12. The germline CDR1 and CDR2 sequences are ENHRY and SYGVKD. The CDR3 here is CASSPPAGVETQYF. As DNA, the CDR3 is TGTGCCAGCTCACCACCAGCGGGAGTTGAGACCCAGTACTTC.

As regards this clonotype: A read error may account for a junction end that differs from germline. CDR3 sequence: CASSSDAGANTGELFF. The CDR3 bases are TGTGCCAGCAGCTCAGATGCAGGGGCGAACACCGGGGAGCTGTTTTTT. The J gene is TRBJ2-2, the V gene TRBV5-1; maybe TRBD1 (6 bases). Germline V CDR1 and CDR2: SGHRS, YFSETQ. The CDR3 contains 16 residues.

In this sample, this clonotype turned up many times. This sequence joins TRBV14 and TRBJ1-4, with 7 bases fitting TRBD1. The CDR3 loop spans 14 amino acids. Germline trimming cut 4 bases from V and 7 bases from J; bases unmatched to any gene: 6. Germline CDR1 reads SGHDN; CDR2 reads FVKESK. CDR3 nucleotide sequence: TGTGCCAGCAGCCCGCGGACAGGAGGTGAAAAACTGTTTTTT. Its translation is CASSPRTGGEKLFF.

This clonotype was seen just once. The rearrangement links TRBV29-1 to TRBJ2-7, with a tentative D call TRBD1 (6 bases). Germline V gene sequence: CDR1 SQVTM, CDR2 ANQGSEA. The ends were cut back, 5 bases at V and 4 bases at J, with 18 bases in the middle. The CDR3 length is 14 residues. DNA for the CDR3: TGCAGCGTTAAAACCTGGGCAGGGGATTACGAGCAGTACTTC. Amino acid sequence: CSVKTWAGDYEQYF.